Given below is one T cell receptor beta chain in context. Its antigen is not known. These data originate in a study of cytomegalovirus exposure and HLA in healthy donors. Study context: As released early, the data held 80 million to 90 million unique TCRs from HLA-typed donors. Broader study findings: An assumption of roughly uniform sequencing depth across donors underlay the presence/absence analyses.

V dropped 5 bases and J dropped 1 base, with 13 bases sitting between them. Germline-derived CDR1 and CDR2 are SGHRS and YFSETQ. The CDR3 totals 14 residues. PCR primers comprised 60 Vbeta and 13 Jbeta primers. Per the original methods: Tens of millions of unique TCR beta chains, roughly 11 million of them shared, were counted by a later analysis. This table comes from immunoSEQ multiplex PCR, and its TCRdb copy is limited to in-frame clones, with some not included. For V, J and clone size, that table is used; D and trimming come from the DNA. The data include roughly 62,000 clones; the top ten clones carry 3.5% to 4%.

The sample consisted of PBMCs. The gene calls are TRBV5-1 and TRBJ2-7, with D possibly TRBD2 on 5 matching bases. This TCR was sampled from a male donor in good health and CMV-seronegative. The CDR3 is CASRQLGSSYEQYF. For the CDR3, the DNA is TGCGCCAGCAGACAACTAGGAAGTTCCTACGAGCAGTACTTC.